This T cell receptor (beta chain) was observed in a study of blood T cell repertoires in COVID-19. The Seattle site enrolled patients during active infection and followed them longitudinally. This CDR3 has 13 residues. Looked up from germline, CDR1 is SGHTA and CDR2 is FQGNSA. V lost 4 bases to trimming and J lost 6 bases, with 10 bases between them. Original data processing: Nucleated cell counts were estimated from reference gene primer amplification. Some clones are missing from TCRdb's copy, which holds only in-frame ones; the method was immunoSEQ multiplex PCR. V and J calls and clone size are given by that table; D and trimming were obtained from the DNA. The sample has hundreds of thousands of clones, approximately 91% seen once.

The sequencing sample was made of peripheral blood. The source of this sequence is a woman aged 25 to 39 with COVID-19, enrolled during active disease. The chain joins TRBV7-2 to TRBJ2-1; possible D gene TRBD2, 6 bases. The CDR3 DNA is TGTGCCAGCAGCTCTGACGGGGGCAATGAGCAGTTCTTC. This sequence encodes CASSSDGGNEQFF.